These T cell receptor beta chains were read from a single sample in a study of shared clonotypes between healthy human individuals. This table comes from immunoSEQ multiplex PCR, and its TCRdb copy is limited to in-frame clones, with some not included. The sample carries just over 2,000,000 clones, approximately 94% recorded once. The sequenced sample consisted of naive CD8+ T cells sorted from blood. These receptors all come from a man between 18 and 29 years old in good health. Each CDR3 is given with its conserved first and last residue. The D gene is left open where the match is weak. The listing skips clone size in some rows; elsewhere it reads once, few, many or a size class.

clone_size | j_call | cdr3_length | d_call | v_call | cdr3_nt | cdr3_aa
- | TRBJ2-7 | 13 | - | TRBV19 | TGTGCCAGTAGTATAGATATGACTTACGAGCAGTACTTC | CASSIDMTYEQYF
- | TRBJ1-5 | 18 | - | TRBV5-5 | TGTGCCAGCAGCTTGACGGGACCCATAGAGTATAGCAATCAGCCCCAGCATTTT | CASSLTGPIEYSNQPQHF
- | TRBJ2-2 | 18 | - | TRBV15 | TGTGCCACCAGCAGAGATCCCGGGCGGGGGCTTAACACCGGGGAGCTGTTTTTT | CATSRDPGRGLNTGELFF
- | TRBJ2-7 | 15 | TRBD2 | TRBV10-3 | TGTGCCATCAGTGAGTCAAATAGCGGGAACTACGAGCAGTACTTC | CAISESNSGNYEQYF
- | TRBJ2-3 | 14 | - | TRBV6-5 | TGTGCCAGCAGTTACTCGTTCGGGGTAGATACGCAGTATTTT | CASSYSFGVDTQYF
- | TRBJ2-5 | 15 | - | TRBV2 | TGTGCCAGCAGCACGGGGCTTACGTCGGGGGAGACCCAGTACTTC | CASSTGLTSGETQYF
- | TRBJ2-7 | 16 | TRBD2 | TRBV4-1 | TGCGCCAGCAGCCAAGTTGTGGGACTAGCTTCCTACGAGCAGTACTTC | CASSQVVGLASYEQYF
few | TRBJ1-5 | 11 | - | TRBV6-4 | TGTGCCAGCGCAACGAATCAGCCCCAGCATTTT | CASATNQPQHF
- | TRBJ2-7 | 20 | TRBD2 | TRBV4-3 | TGCGCCAGCAGCCAAGTAACTAGCGCCTATGATACTAGCGGGGTCTACGAGCAGTACTTC | CASSQVTSAYDTSGVYEQYF
- | TRBJ2-2 | 15 | TRBD2 | TRBV7-9 | TGTGCCAGCAGCTCGACTAGCGGGGGTGCCGGGGAGCTGTTTTTT | CASSSTSGGAGELFF
- | TRBJ2-3 | 13 | TRBD2 | TRBV13 | TGTGCCAGCAGCTTTCTAGCGGGGGGGACGCAGTATTTT | CASSFLAGGTQYF
- | TRBJ2-2 | 17 | - | TRBV28 | TGTGCCAGCAGTCCTCCTTCCGGGGAAATAGTGACCGGGGAGCTGTTTTTT | CASSPPSGEIVTGELFF
- | TRBJ2-7 | 15 | TRBD2 | TRBV6-1 | TGTGCCAGCAGTGAAAATCTAGCGGGGTACTACGAGCAGTACTTC | CASSENLAGYYEQYF
- | TRBJ2-5 | 13 | - | TRBV5-1 | TGCGCCAGCAGCTTCGTTGAGGGAGAGACCCAGTACTTC | CASSFVEGETQYF
- | TRBJ2-5 | 11 | - | TRBV6-6 | TGTGCCAGCAGTCCCCCAGGCACCCAGTACTTC | CASSPPGTQYF
few | TRBJ1-1 | 15 | TRBD1 | TRBV25-1 | TGTGCCAGCAGTGAGGGGACAGGAAAGAACACTGAAGCTTTCTTT | CASSEGTGKNTEAFF
- | TRBJ2-7 | 12 | - | TRBV30 | TGTGCCTGGAGCAGCGCGTCCTACGAGCAGTACTTC | CAWSSASYEQYF
- | TRBJ2-7 | 15 | - | TRBV4-1 | TGCGCCAGCAGCCAAGGCTTCGACGGTACCTACGAGCAGTACTTC | CASSQGFDGTYEQYF
- | TRBJ1-2 | 14 | TRBD1 | TRBV6-5 | TGTGCCAGCAGTGAGGACAGGGTGCCCTATGGCTACACCTTC | CASSEDRVPYGYTF
- | TRBJ2-5 | 15 | - | TRBV4-3 | TGCGCCAGCAGCCAGGGGACCGTGTCGGGAGAGACCCAGTACTTC | CASSQGTVSGETQYF
- | TRBJ1-2 | 13 | TRBD1 | TRBV4-1 | TGCGCCAGCAGCCCCCGGGACAGCTTCGGCTACACCTTC | CASSPRDSFGYTF
- | TRBJ2-6 | 18 | - | TRBV27 | TGTGCCAGCAGTTTGTCGGCCAACCCGAGCTCTGGGGCCAACGTCCTGACTTTC | CASSLSANPSSGANVLTF
- | TRBJ2-7 | 15 | TRBD1 | TRBV7-3 | TGTGCCAGCAGCTTATTCCCGGGACAGCTCTACGAGCAGTACTTC | CASSLFPGQLYEQYF
- | TRBJ2-7 | 14 | - | TRBV13 | TGTGCCAGCAGCCCAGGAAGGGAATCCTACGAGCAGTACTTC | CASSPGRESYEQYF
- | TRBJ1-5 | 13 | - | TRBV6-4 | TGTGCCAGCAGTGCCGGGGCCGGTCAGCCCCAGCATTTT | CASSAGAGQPQHF
- | TRBJ2-2 | 17 | TRBD1 | TRBV9 | TGTGCCAGCAGCCTAGGGACAGGGTCAGGTCCCGCCGGGGAGCTGTTTTTT | CASSLGTGSGPAGELFF
- | TRBJ2-1 | 14 | TRBD1 | TRBV30 | TGTGCCTGGGGAGGACAGGGGGGACGCAATGAGCAGTTCTTC | CAWGGQGGRNEQFF
- | TRBJ2-1 | 14 | TRBD1 | TRBV2 | TGTGCCAGCAGCCCGGGACAGGGATACAATGAGCAGTTCTTC | CASSPGQGYNEQFF
- | TRBJ2-3 | 12 | - | TRBV18 | TGTGCCAGCTCACCAGACACAGATACGCAGTATTTT | CASSPDTDTQYF
- | TRBJ2-1 | 15 | TRBD1 | TRBV28 | TGTGCCAGCAGCCTGGCAGGGGGTTCCTACAATGAGCAGTTCTTC | CASSLAGGSYNEQFF
- | TRBJ1-2 | 12 | - | TRBV5-4 | TGTGCCAGCAGCGGGGCTAACTATGGCTACACCTTC | CASSGANYGYTF
- | TRBJ2-7 | 15 | TRBD1 | TRBV7-6 | TGTGCCAGCAGCCCCGGACAGGGGGCGACCTACGAGCAGTACTTC | CASSPGQGATYEQYF
- | TRBJ1-1 | 12 | - | TRBV11-2 | TGTGCCAGCAGCTCGGGAGGGACGGAAGCTTTCTTT | CASSSGGTEAFF
- | TRBJ1-1 | 13 | - | TRBV9 | TGTGCCAGCAGCGTCCTAATGAACACTGAAGCTTTCTTT | CASSVLMNTEAFF
- | TRBJ2-1 | 17 | TRBD2 | TRBV7-8 | TGTGCCAGCAGCTTAGATAAGTTAGCGGGATACTACAATGAGCAGTTCTTC | CASSLDKLAGYYNEQFF
- | TRBJ1-5 | 14 | - | TRBV27 | TGTGCCAGCAGTGCCCGGGACAAGCATCAGCCCCAGCATTTT | CASSARDKHQPQHF
- | TRBJ2-7 | 15 | TRBD1 | TRBV18 | TGTGCCAGCTCGCCCCAGGACAGGAGCCCCTACGAGCAGTACTTC | CASSPQDRSPYEQYF
few | TRBJ2-7 | 14 | TRBD1 | TRBV5-1 | TGCGCCAGCAGCTTGGTGGGACAGCCCTACGAGCAGTACTTC | CASSLVGQPYEQYF
- | TRBJ1-5 | 13 | TRBD1 | TRBV2 | TGTGCCAGCACCGGACAGGGAGAGCAGCCCCAGCATTTT | CASTGQGEQPQHF
- | TRBJ1-2 | 15 | TRBD1 | TRBV27 | TGTGCCAGCAGTTCGGGGACAGGTAACTCCTATGGCTACACCTTC | CASSSGTGNSYGYTF
- | TRBJ2-4 | 18 | - | TRBV27 | TGTGCCAGCAGTCCCGGGACACTGACAGAGTTAGCCAAAAACATTCAGTACTTC | CASSPGTLTELAKNIQYF
- | TRBJ2-7 | 13 | - | TRBV7-9 | TGTGCCAGCAGCCAGACTATCTCCTACGAGCAGTACTTC | CASSQTISYEQYF
- | TRBJ2-3 | 15 | - | TRBV9 | TGTGCCAGCAGCGCCGGACAGGGAGGGACAGATACGCAGTATTTT | CASSAGQGGTDTQYF
- | TRBJ1-2 | 16 | TRBD1 | TRBV6-6 | TGTGCCAGCAGTTCGACAGGGGGTGGTGGAAACGATGGCTACACCTTC | CASSSTGGGGNDGYTF
- | TRBJ2-7 | 11 | - | TRBV5-4 | TGTGCCAGCAGCGTTTCCTACGAGCAGTACTTC | CASSVSYEQYF
- | TRBJ2-7 | 13 | - | TRBV6-5 | TGTGCCAGCAGTTACTCTTACGGGGACGAGCAGTACTTC | CASSYSYGDEQYF
- | TRBJ2-6 | 17 | - | TRBV15 | TGTGCCACCAGCAGAGATCAGCGGAACTCTGGGGCCAACGTCCTGACTTTC | CATSRDQRNSGANVLTF
- | TRBJ2-5 | 15 | TRBD1 | TRBV5-1 | TGCGCCAGCAGCATTGGACAGGGATCCTCAGAGACCCAGTACTTC | CASSIGQGSSETQYF
- | TRBJ2-5 | 12 | - | TRBV13 | TGTGCCAGCAGCTCCACTCAAGAGACCCAGTACTTC | CASSSTQETQYF
- | TRBJ2-1 | 18 | TRBD2 | TRBV9 | TGTGCCAGAAGACTAAGGACTAGCGGGAGGGTGGGCTACAATGAGCAGTTCTTC | CARRLRTSGRVGYNEQFF
- | TRBJ1-6 | 15 | - | TRBV4-1 | TGCGCCAGCAGCCAAGGGACATCATTCAATTCACCCCTCCACTTT | CASSQGTSFNSPLHF
- | TRBJ2-5 | 11 | - | TRBV10-2 | TGCGCCAGCAGTCCAGGGGAGACCCAGTACTTC | CASSPGETQYF
- | TRBJ2-2 | 18 | TRBD1 | TRBV4-1 | TGCGCCAGCAGCCAAGAGGGTGGGACAGGCCGGGTCACCGGGGAGCTGTTTTTT | CASSQEGGTGRVTGELFF
- | TRBJ2-7 | 19 | TRBD2 | TRBV10-2 | TGCGCCAGCAGTGAGCCTCAAACCGGGACTAGCGTACGCGCCTACGAGCAGTACTTC | CASSEPQTGTSVRAYEQYF
- | TRBJ2-7 | 20 | - | TRBV18 | TGTGCCAGCTCACCACACGGTTATAGTGAGGACGGCCGGCCTCCCTACGAGCAGTACTTC | CASSPHGYSEDGRPPYEQYF
- | TRBJ2-3 | 13 | - | TRBV6-6 | TGTGCCAGCATCCAAGGGGCGGTAGATACGCAGTATTTT | CASIQGAVDTQYF
- | TRBJ2-5 | 16 | TRBD1 | TRBV11-2 | TGTGCCAGCAGCAAAGCACAGGGGGCAGGCCAAGAGACCCAGTACTTC | CASSKAQGAGQETQYF
- | TRBJ1-6 | 16 | TRBD1 | TRBV19 | TGTGCCAGTACCTCGGGACAGGGCCTGTATAATTCACCCCTCCACTTT | CASTSGQGLYNSPLHF
- | TRBJ2-5 | 10 | TRBD2 | TRBV6-1 | TGTGCCAGGCGGGAGGGGACCCAGTACTTC | CARREGTQYF
- | TRBJ1-6 | 16 | - | TRBV27 | TGTGCCAGCAGTTCTTCCGCAGGGGATTGGTCTTCACCCCTCCACTTT | CASSSSAGDWSSPLHF